These 26 T cell receptor beta chains were all obtained from the same sample, sequenced in a study of response to subunit inactivated influenza vaccine. In TCRdb, the RT-PCR reads were re-called with MiXCR into one record per CDR3 protein. The sample carries some 600,000 distinct CDR3 sequences, around 13% recorded once. The sample consisted of PBMCs from blood, taken 14 to 15 days before vaccination. These receptors originate from a man over 45 who received an inactivated influenza vaccine.

This clonotype showed up many times. The rearrangement uses TRBV20-1 and TRBJ2-7, with a possible D match to TRBD1 (6 bases). Between the trimmed V and J ends, which lost 6 bases and 3 bases, there was a span of 15 bases. Germline values: CDR1 DFQATT, CDR2 SNEGSKA (reference sequence). The CDR3 contains 13 residues. The CDR3 DNA sequence: TGCAGTGCAACACAGGGTTGGAGCTACGAGCAGTACTTC. Amino acid sequence: CSATQGWSYEQYF.

V is TRBV28 and J is TRBJ2-1, with D perhaps TRBD1 or TRBD2 (5 bases each). V was pared by 6 bases and J by 8 bases, with 17 bases between. The germline CDR1 and CDR2 sequences are MDHEN and SYDVKM. This CDR3 has 14 residues. This chain's CDR3 is CASSPRGAKDEQFF. The CDR3 nucleotides read TGTGCCAGCAGCCCCCGAGGGGCTAAGGATGAGCAGTTCTTC.

This clonotype was counted many times. The chain has TRBV12-3 or TRBV12-4 and TRBJ1-2; D perhaps matches TRBD1 (6 bases). The CDR3 spans 13 residues. Trimming pared 6 bases from V and 8 bases from J, leaving 16 bases between. CDR3 DNA sequence: TGTGCCAGCAGCCAAGGGGGACGAGGAGGCTACACCTTC. Its protein is CASSQGGRGGYTF.

The sample holds a few counts of this clonotype. CDR3 in DNA: TGCGCCAGCAGCCCCGTTGAAGGGGACATTCAGTACTTC. Translated, it gives CASSPVEGDIQYF. This chain uses TRBV4-1 with TRBJ2-4; maybe TRBD1 (5 bases). Germline-derived CDR1 and CDR2 are MGHRA and YSYEKL. Trimming removed 4 bases at V and 8 bases at J, with 12 bases between. The CDR3 is 13 amino acids.

This clonotype was detected only a few times. The chain recombines TRBV28 with TRBJ2-5; D not certain. Germline CDR1 and CDR2: MDHEN and SYDVKM. Trimming took 6 bases from V and 7 from J, leaving 12 bases between them. There are 12 residues in the CDR3. CDR3 region: CASRKGPGTQYF. CDR3 bases: TGTGCCAGCAGGAAAGGTCCGGGGACCCAGTACTTC. The variable domain in full, with the rest retrieved from reference TRBV28 and TRBJ2-5, is DVKVTQSSRYLVKRTGEKVFLECVQDMDHENMFWYRQDPGLGLRLIYFSYDVKMKEKGDIPEGYSVSREKKERFSLILESASTNQTSMYLCASRKGPGTQYFGPGTRLLVL.

This clonotype was observed a handful of times. Here the CDR3 reads CASSSKPGEGRWETQYF. In nucleotides, the CDR3 is TGTGCCAGCAGCTCGAAGCCAGGGGAGGGCCGATGGGAGACCCAGTACTTC. The chain links TRBV9 to TRBJ2-5; possibly TRBD2 for D (7 bases). Germline-derived CDR1 and CDR2 are SGDLS and YYNGEE. The CDR3 is made up of 17 amino acids. V lost 4 bases to trimming and J lost 5 bases, with 24 bases between them.

This clonotype was recorded a few times. The V call is TRBV7-2, the J call TRBJ2-1, with 13 bases that match TRBD2. The V gene end was trimmed by 5 bases and the J gene end by 2 bases; junction bases not matched to a gene: 6. Germline V gives CDR1 SGHTA, CDR2 FQGNSA. This CDR3 comprises 17 residues. CDR3 residues: CASSRGLAGATYNEQFF. The CDR3, as DNA: TGTGCCAGCAGCCGTGGACTAGCGGGGGCGACCTACAATGAGCAGTTCTTC. Filled out from reference TRBV7-2 and TRBJ2-1, the complete variable domain reads GAGVSQSPSNKVTEKGKDVELRCDPISGHTALYWYRQSLGQGLEFLIYFQGNSAPDKSGLPSDRFSAERTGGSVSTLTIQRTQQEDSAVYLCASSRGLAGATYNEQFFGPGTRLTVL.

The V and J genes are TRBV18 and TRBJ2-7; the D gene is possibly TRBD1 (6 bases). V was cut by 2 bases and J by 2 bases, with 13 bases left in between. The germline V gene encodes CDR1 KGHSH and CDR2 LQKENI. The CDR3 totals 15 residues. In nucleotides, the CDR3 is TGTGCCAGCTCACCAAGGTCGGACAGACCCTACGAGCAGTACTTC. Its protein product is CASSPRSDRPYEQYF.

V usage is TRBV9 and J usage is TRBJ2-7, with 11 bases identical to TRBD2. CDR1 and CDR2 (germline): SGDLS, YYNGEE. V gave up 3 bases and J gave up 2 bases; unmatched junction bases: 4. The length of the CDR3 is 15 residues. The CDR3 DNA is TGTGCCAGCAGCGCGGGACTAGCGGATACCTACGAGCAGTACTTC. Its translation: CASSAGLADTYEQYF.

The CDR3 protein is CATFSHVNYGYTF. The DNA for the CDR3 is TGTGCCACCTTCAGCCACGTAAACTATGGCTACACCTTC. The chain is built from TRBV6-2 or TRBV6-3 and TRBJ1-2; no clear D. V shed 10 bases and J shed 2 bases, with 14 bases lying between them. The CDR3 is 13 residues long. Germline-derived CDR1 and CDR2 are MNHEY and SVGEGT.

This clonotype was counted between two and nine times. This CDR3 reads CASSQDPTGTDTQYF. The CDR3 DNA is TGCGCCAGCAGCCAAGATCCAACAGGCACAGATACGCAGTATTTT. This chain uses TRBV4-3 with TRBJ2-3; unclear D gene. CDR3 size: 15 residues. CDR1 is LGHNA and CDR2 is YSLEER in the germline V gene. V dropped 0 bases and J dropped 1 base, with 8 bases sitting between them.

This clonotype was counted many times. V and J are TRBV7-2 and TRBJ2-2, with 8 nucleotides matching TRBD2. Germline values: CDR1 SGHTA, CDR2 FQGNSA. V was clipped by 1 base and J by 13 bases; unmatched bases: 11. This CDR3 spans 15 amino acids. This CDR3 reads CASSLVTSGYRGLFF. For the CDR3, the DNA is TGTGCCAGCAGCTTAGTAACTAGCGGTTATCGAGGGCTGTTTTTT.

This chain links TRBV18 with TRBJ2-7; D not certain. Germline CDR1 is KGHSH and CDR2 is LQKENI. The CDR3 has 13 amino acids. Trimming removed 5 bases from V and 0 bases from J, with 8 bases in between. The CDR3 loop is CASSAESSYEQYF. CDR3 DNA: TGTGCCAGCTCAGCGGAGAGCTCCTACGAGCAGTACTTC.

This clonotype was counted a few times. This chain joins TRBV9 and TRBJ2-3, with D possibly matching TRBD2 (5 bases). Germline lookup yields CDR1 SGDLS and CDR2 YYNGEE. The CDR3 totals 13 residues. With 3 bases removed from V and 6 bases from J, the gap between germline ends came to 11 bases. CDR3 sequence (DNA): TGTGCCAGCAGCGCGGACGGCGGGGATACGCAGTATTTT. It encodes CASSADGGDTQYF.

The chain carries TRBV5-1 and TRBJ2-6, with no clear D. Germline V gives CDR1 SGHRS, CDR2 YFSETQ. Between the trimmed V and J ends, which lost 1 base and 4 bases, there was a span of 21 bases. The CDR3 loop spans 19 amino acids. This CDR3 is CASSLRSLTELAGANVLTF. In DNA, the CDR3 is TGCGCCAGCAGCTTGCGTAGCCTAACAGAGCTGGCGGGGGCCAACGTCCTGACTTTC.

This clonotype was seen ten or more times. This sequence joins TRBV20-1 and TRBJ1-1; 7 bases match TRBD1. V was clipped by 5 bases and J by 4 bases; unmatched bases: 7. In germline, CDR1 is DFQATT, CDR2 SNEGSKA (reference sequence). The CDR3 totals 13 residues. The CDR3, as DNA: TGCAGTGCTCCCACAGGGGCGCGCACTGAAGCTTTCTTT. Residues: CSAPTGARTEAFF.

This clonotype showed up just a few times. The chain uses TRBV12-3 or TRBV12-4 and TRBJ2-5, with D possibly being TRBD1 or TRBD2 (5 bases each). The CDR3 totals 14 residues. The V end was cut by 6 bases, the J end by 1 base, with 12 bases between. CDR3 region: CASRPWGTQETQYF. For the CDR3, the DNA is TGTGCCAGCAGGCCGTGGGGGACCCAAGAGACCCAGTACTTC.

This clonotype came up a few times. This chain joins TRBV3-1 and TRBJ2-7; 7 bases agree with TRBD1. This CDR3 has 13 amino acids. Trimming cost V 6 bases and J 3 bases; bases outside gene matches: 5. Germline V CDR1 and CDR2: LGHDT, YNNKEL (reference sequence). The CDR3 reads CASRNGQVYEQYF. The CDR3 DNA reads as TGTGCCAGCAGGAACGGACAGGTCTACGAGCAGTACTTC.

This clonotype was seen a few times. The J gene is TRBJ1-2, the V gene TRBV6-2 or TRBV6-3; D is possibly TRBD1 (6 bases). Germline V lookup: CDR1 MNHEY, CDR2 SVGEGT. The length of the CDR3 is 19 residues. V gave up 7 bases and J gave up 1 base, with 28 bases separating them. DNA for the CDR3: TGTGCCAGCATTCAACTACCCCTGAGGACAGAAAGAATTAACTATGGCTACACCTTC. Amino acid sequence: CASIQLPLRTERINYGYTF.

To note about this clonotype: Without the conserved terminal phenylalanine or tryptophan, this CDR3 likely stems from a read error. The rearrangement uses TRBV5-1 and TRBJ2-1, with TRBD1 matching over 8 bases. Germline assignment: CDR1 SGHRS and CDR2 YFSETQ. This CDR3 spans 14 amino acids. The trim removed 3 bases at V and 2 bases at J, leaving 1 base unmatched. CDR3 sequence reads: CASSSDRAYNEQFL. In nucleotides, the CDR3 is TGCGCCAGCAGCTCGGACAGGGCCTACAATGAGCAGTTCCTC.

A few counts support this clonotype. The V gene is TRBV6-5, the J gene TRBJ2-6, with D perhaps matching TRBD2 (5 bases). Germline CDR1 is MNHEY and CDR2 is SVGAGI. The CDR3 is made up of 15 amino acids. The V end was cut by 3 bases, the J end by 2 bases, with 8 bases between. The DNA of the CDR3 is TGTGCCAGCAGTTATGGAGGCCCTGGGGCCAACGTCCTGACTTTC. Translation: CASSYGGPGANVLTF.

This clonotype was observed many times. The rearrangement joins TRBV5-1 to TRBJ2-3; TRBD1 is a possible D gene (6 bases). The CDR3 is 14 residues long. Germline V gene lookup returns CDR1 SGHRS and CDR2 YFSETQ. Trimming shortened V by 4 bases and J by 2 bases, and 11 bases separated the two germline ends. Here the CDR3 DNA reads TGCGCCAGCAGCCTTCGGACAGCCACAGATACGCAGTATTTT. Translated: CASSLRTATDTQYF.

At least ten counts were recorded for this clonotype. CDR3: CASSQRGTLAGVGDNEQFF. The CDR3 nucleotides are TGCGCCAGCAGCCAGAGGGGAACTTTAGCGGGAGTGGGAGACAATGAGCAGTTCTTC. The V and J genes are TRBV5-1 and TRBJ2-1; TRBD2 agrees at 9 bases. The CDR3 runs to 19 residues. Germline trimming cut 4 bases from V and 5 bases from J; bases unmatched to any gene: 19. CDR1 is SGHRS, CDR2 YFSETQ, per germline.

The rearrangement links TRBV7-2 to TRBJ2-2; 7 nucleotides align to TRBD1. This CDR3 is built from 16 residues. The V gene end was trimmed by 2 bases and the J gene end by 1 base; junction bases not matched to a gene: 4. From germline, CDR1 is SGHTA and CDR2 FQGNSA. Here the CDR3 DNA reads TGTGCCAGCAGCTTATCCGGGACAGTGAACACCGGGGAGCTGTTTTTT. This encodes CASSLSGTVNTGELFF.

In this sample, this clonotype turned up a few times. This chain joins TRBV6-5 and TRBJ2-5; a weak D match, TRBD2 (6 bases). CDR1 is MNHEY and CDR2 is SVGAGI in the germline V gene. Trimming stripped 3 bases from V and 4 bases from J, with 12 bases between. The CDR3 is 14 residues long. Written as DNA, the CDR3 is TGTGCCAGCAGTTATTTCCCCGGGGGAGAGACCCAGTACTTC. This translates into CASSYFPGGETQYF.

This clonotype was observed a single time. The V and J genes are TRBV20-1 and TRBJ2-7, with D unclear. V was cut by 5 bases and J by 7 bases, with 12 bases left in between. This CDR3 contains 11 residues. Germline assignment: CDR1 DFQATT and CDR2 SNEGSKA (reference sequence). The DNA of the CDR3 is TGCAGTGCTGCGACCCCCGGGGAGCAGTACTTC. It translates to CSAATPGEQYF.